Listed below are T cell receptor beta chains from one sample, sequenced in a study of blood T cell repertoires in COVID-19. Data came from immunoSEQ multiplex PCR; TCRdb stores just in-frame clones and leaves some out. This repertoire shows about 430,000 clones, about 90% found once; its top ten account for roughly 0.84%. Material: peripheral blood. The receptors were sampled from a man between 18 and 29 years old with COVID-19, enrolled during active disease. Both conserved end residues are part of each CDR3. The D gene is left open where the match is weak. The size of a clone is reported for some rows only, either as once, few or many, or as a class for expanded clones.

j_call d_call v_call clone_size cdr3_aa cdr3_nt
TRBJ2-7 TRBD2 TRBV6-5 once CASSYTKLAGLYEQYF TGTGCCAGCAGTTACACGAAACTAGCGGGACTCTACGAGCAGTACTTC
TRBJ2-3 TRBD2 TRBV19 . CASSIVTSGRSTDTQYF TGTGCCAGTAGTATAGTTACTAGCGGAAGGAGCACAGATACGCAGTATTTT
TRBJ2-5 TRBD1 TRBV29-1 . CSAGTGAKETQYF TGCAGCGCCGGGACAGGGGCAAAAGAGACCCAGTACTTC
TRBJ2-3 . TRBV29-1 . CSVERDVGDTQYF TGCAGCGTTGAGAGGGATGTGGGCGATACGCAGTATTTT
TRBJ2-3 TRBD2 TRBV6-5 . CASSPGLATDTQYF TGTGCCAGCAGTCCAGGACTAGCGACTGATACGCAGTATTTT
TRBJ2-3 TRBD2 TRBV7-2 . CASSLGGTSGRTDTQYF TGTGCCAGCAGCTTGGGGGGGACTAGCGGGAGAACAGATACGCAGTATTTT
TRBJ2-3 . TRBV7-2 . CASSSQPGIDTQYF TGTGCCAGCAGCTCTCAACCGGGGATAGATACGCAGTATTTT
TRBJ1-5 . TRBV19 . CASNLGASNQPQHF TGTGCCAGTAATCTGGGGGCTAGCAATCAGCCCCAGCATTTT
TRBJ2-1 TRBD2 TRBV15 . CATSRDRYGGGAYEQFF TGTGCCACCAGCAGAGATAGGTACGGCGGGGGGGCCTATGAGCAGTTCTTC
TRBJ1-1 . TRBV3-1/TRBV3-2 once CASSPFPGEAFF TGTGCCAGCAGCCCCTTCCCGGGTGAAGCTTTCTTT
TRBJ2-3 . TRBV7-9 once CASSLVTGAQYF TGTGCCAGCAGCTTAGTTACCGGAGCGCAGTATTTT
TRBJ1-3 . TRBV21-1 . CASGDRGNGNTIYF TGTGCCAGCGGCGACAGGGGGAATGGAAACACCATATATTTT
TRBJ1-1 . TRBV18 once CASSPPWGRANTEAFF TGTGCCAGCTCACCACCATGGGGGCGGGCGAACACTGAAGCTTTCTTT
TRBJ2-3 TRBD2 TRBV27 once CASSFLGATSVTDTQYF TGTGCCAGCAGTTTCTTGGGAGCGACTAGCGTCACAGATACGCAGTATTTT
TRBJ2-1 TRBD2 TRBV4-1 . CASSFGLAAYNEQFF TGCGCCAGCAGCTTCGGACTAGCAGCATACAATGAGCAGTTCTTC